These T cell receptor beta chains were read from a single sample in a study of blood T cells in healthy people across ages. One entry per CDR3 protein, called by TCRdb with MiXCR from the 5' RACE reads. Of almost 800,000 distinct CDR3 sequences in the sample, roughly 64% were seen once. Sequenced material: blood. Source of these receptors: a man aged 30 to 45 in good health. Each CDR3 is given with its conserved first and last residue. The order of the fields is V gene, clone size, J gene, D gene, CDR3 protein, CDR3 DNA. D genes are given only for firm matches. The size field is filled for only some rows; it gives once, few, many or a size class.

v_gene: TRBV11-2; abundance: few; j_gene: TRBJ1-4; d_gene: -; CDR3aa: CASSLWGQGRPNEKLFF; CDR3nt: TGTGCCAGCAGCTTATGGGGGCAGGGGAGACCTAATGAAAAACTGTTTTTT
v_gene: TRBV18; abundance: -; j_gene: TRBJ2-7; d_gene: TRBD2; CDR3aa: CASSPQGTSGAYEQYF; CDR3nt: TGTGCCAGCTCACCACAAGGGACTAGCGGGGCATACGAGCAGTACTTC
v_gene: TRBV27; abundance: -; j_gene: TRBJ1-2; d_gene: -; CDR3aa: CASRLSGARIDGYTF; CDR3nt: TGTGCCAGCAGATTGTCTGGGGCTAGAATCGATGGCTACACCTTC
v_gene: TRBV7-2; abundance: few; j_gene: TRBJ2-3; d_gene: -; CDR3aa: CASSLGGAWSTDTQYF; CDR3nt: TGTGCCAGCAGCTTAGGAGGAGCATGGAGCACAGATACGCAGTATTTT
v_gene: TRBV27; abundance: -; j_gene: TRBJ2-5; d_gene: TRBD2; CDR3aa: CASSSRTRILNLGETQYF; CDR3nt: TGTGCCAGCAGTTCGCGGACTAGAATACTGAACTTGGGAGAGACCCAGTACTTC
v_gene: TRBV7-2; abundance: once; j_gene: TRBJ2-5; d_gene: TRBD1; CDR3aa: CASSLGPPTGGQETQYF; CDR3nt: TGTGCCAGCAGCTTAGGGCCCCCGACAGGGGGCCAAGAGACCCAGTACTTC
v_gene: TRBV30; abundance: -; j_gene: TRBJ2-1; d_gene: -; CDR3aa: CAWSVLAGSYNEQFF; CDR3nt: TGTGCCTGGAGTGTCCTCGCGGGGTCCTACAATGAGCAGTTCTTC
v_gene: TRBV20-1; abundance: -; j_gene: TRBJ1-6; d_gene: -; CDR3aa: CSARGTDNSPLHF; CDR3nt: TGCAGTGCTAGAGGGACGGATAATTCACCCCTCCACTTT
v_gene: TRBV20-1; abundance: -; j_gene: TRBJ1-6; d_gene: TRBD1; CDR3aa: CSAPGTADSPLHF; CDR3nt: TGCAGTGCCCCAGGGACAGCAGATTCACCCCTCCACTTT
v_gene: TRBV12-3/TRBV12-4; abundance: -; j_gene: TRBJ1-2; d_gene: -; CDR3aa: CASSTGLRGYTF; CDR3nt: TGTGCCAGCAGCACAGGGTTGCGGGGCTACACCTTC
v_gene: TRBV20-1; abundance: -; j_gene: TRBJ2-2; d_gene: -; CDR3aa: CSAGPLAGELFF; CDR3nt: TGCAGTGCAGGGCCCTTAGCCGGGGAGCTGTTTTTT
v_gene: TRBV3-1; abundance: -; j_gene: TRBJ2-5; d_gene: -; CDR3aa: CASSPGDSWGETQYF; CDR3nt: TGTGCCAGCAGCCCTGGGGACTCTTGGGGGGAGACCCAGTACTTC
v_gene: TRBV27; abundance: -; j_gene: TRBJ2-7; d_gene: TRBD1; CDR3aa: CASSHSTGSDYEQYF; CDR3nt: TGTGCCAGCAGCCATTCGACAGGGTCTGACTACGAGCAGTACTTC